This TCR beta chain was profiled in a study of T cells in localized non-small cell lung cancer. The table came from immunoSEQ multiplex PCR; TCRdb's copy has only in-frame clones and leaves some out. The sample lists about 16,000 clones; roughly four fifths were seen once. Germline CDR1 is GTSNPN and CDR2 is SVGIG (reference sequence). Trimming pared 0 bases from V and 5 bases from J, leaving 16 bases between. The length of the CDR3 is 15 residues. The chain is built from TRBV30 and TRBJ1-1; perhaps TRBD1 as D (5 bases). The receptor comes from a male donor aged 60 or over with stage I lung adenocarcinoma. Source: peripheral blood, taken before any cancer treatment. The CDR3 sequence is CAWSVGAGLLTEAFF. As DNA, the CDR3 is TGTGCCTGGAGTGTAGGGGCAGGGTTGTTGACTGAAGCTTTCTTT.